Each of the 2 T cell receptor beta chains below was sequenced from the same sample in a study of blood T cells in healthy people across ages. Sample-barcoded 5' priming and a J-beta primer mix drove a second PCR of roughly 6 to 12 cycles. TCRdb passed the 5' RACE reads through MiXCR, listing each CDR3 protein once. The sample has hundreds of thousands of distinct CDR3 sequences, approximately 52% seen once. Sample: blood. These TCRs come from a woman at least 80 years old in good health.

This clonotype was observed a few times. The genes are TRBV2 and TRBJ1-1; D is unresolved. CDR1 and CDR2 from the germline V gene are SNHLY and FYNNEI. V gave up 5 bases and J gave up 0 bases, with 10 bases separating them. The CDR3 is made up of 14 amino acids. The CDR3 here is CASSTGGLNTEAFF. The CDR3 DNA sequence: TGTGCCAGCAGTACCGGAGGACTGAACACTGAAGCTTTCTTT.

Comment on this clonotype: This clone may be a read error of a much larger clone one base away. The V gene is TRBV15, the J gene TRBJ2-7; D not certain. The CDR3 is 16 residues long. The germline V gene has CDR1 LNHNV and CDR2 YYDKDF (reference sequence). CDR3 sequence reads: CVTSREIGQVYYEQYF. The CDR3 region has the DNA TGTGTCACCAGCAGAGAAATAGGGCAGGTCTATTACGAGCAGTACTTC.